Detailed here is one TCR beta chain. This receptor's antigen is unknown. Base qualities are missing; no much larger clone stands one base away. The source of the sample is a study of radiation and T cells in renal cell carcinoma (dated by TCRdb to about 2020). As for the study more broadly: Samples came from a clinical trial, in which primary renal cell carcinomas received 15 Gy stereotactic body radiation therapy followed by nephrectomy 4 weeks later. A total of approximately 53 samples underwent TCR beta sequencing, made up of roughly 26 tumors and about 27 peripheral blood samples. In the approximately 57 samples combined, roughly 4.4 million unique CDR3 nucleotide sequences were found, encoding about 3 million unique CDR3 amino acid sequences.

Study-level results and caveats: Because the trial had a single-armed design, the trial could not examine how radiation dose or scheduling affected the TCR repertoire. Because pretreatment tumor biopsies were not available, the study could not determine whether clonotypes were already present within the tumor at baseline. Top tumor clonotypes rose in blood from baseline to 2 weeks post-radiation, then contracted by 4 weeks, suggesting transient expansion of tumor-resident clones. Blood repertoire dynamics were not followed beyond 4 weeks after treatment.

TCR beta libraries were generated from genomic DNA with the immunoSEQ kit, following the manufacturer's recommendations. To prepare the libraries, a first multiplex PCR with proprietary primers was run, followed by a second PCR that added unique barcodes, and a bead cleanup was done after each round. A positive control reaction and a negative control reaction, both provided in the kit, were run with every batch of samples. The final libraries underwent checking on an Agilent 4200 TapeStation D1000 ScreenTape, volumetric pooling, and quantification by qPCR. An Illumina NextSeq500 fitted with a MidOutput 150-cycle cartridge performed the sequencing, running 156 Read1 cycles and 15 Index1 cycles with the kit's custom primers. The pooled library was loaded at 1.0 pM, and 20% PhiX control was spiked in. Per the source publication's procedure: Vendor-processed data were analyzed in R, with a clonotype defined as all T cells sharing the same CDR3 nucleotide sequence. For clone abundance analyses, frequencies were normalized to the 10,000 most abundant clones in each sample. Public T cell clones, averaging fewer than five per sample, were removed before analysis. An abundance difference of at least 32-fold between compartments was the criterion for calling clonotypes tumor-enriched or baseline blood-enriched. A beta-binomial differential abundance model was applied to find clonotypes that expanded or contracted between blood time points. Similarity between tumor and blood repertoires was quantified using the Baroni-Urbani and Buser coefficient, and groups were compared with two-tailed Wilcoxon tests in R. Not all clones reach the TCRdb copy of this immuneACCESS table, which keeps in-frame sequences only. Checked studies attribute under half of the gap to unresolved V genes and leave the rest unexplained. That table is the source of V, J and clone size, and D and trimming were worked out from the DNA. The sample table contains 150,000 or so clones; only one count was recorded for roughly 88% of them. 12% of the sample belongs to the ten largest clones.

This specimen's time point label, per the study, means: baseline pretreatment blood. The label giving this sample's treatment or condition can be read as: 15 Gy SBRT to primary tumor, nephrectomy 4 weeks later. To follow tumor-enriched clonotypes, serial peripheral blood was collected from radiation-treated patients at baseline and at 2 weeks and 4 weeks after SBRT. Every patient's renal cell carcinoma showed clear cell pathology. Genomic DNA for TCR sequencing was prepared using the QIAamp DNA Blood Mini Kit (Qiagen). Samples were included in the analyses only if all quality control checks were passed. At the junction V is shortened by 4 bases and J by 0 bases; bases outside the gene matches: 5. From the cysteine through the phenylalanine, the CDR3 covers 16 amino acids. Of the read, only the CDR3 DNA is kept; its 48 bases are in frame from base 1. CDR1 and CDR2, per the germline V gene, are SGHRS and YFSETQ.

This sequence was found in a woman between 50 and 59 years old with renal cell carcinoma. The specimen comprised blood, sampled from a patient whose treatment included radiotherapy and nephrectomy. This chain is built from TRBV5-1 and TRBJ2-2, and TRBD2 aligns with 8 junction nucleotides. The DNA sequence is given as TGCGCCAGCAGCCCGGGGGGGGACCCGAACACCGGGGAGCTGTTTTTT. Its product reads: CASSPGGDPNTGELFF. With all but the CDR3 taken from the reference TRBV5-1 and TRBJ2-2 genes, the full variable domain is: KAGVTQTPRYLIKTRGQQVTLSCSPISGHRSVSWYQQTPGQGLQFLFEYFSETQRNKGNFPGRFSGRQFSNSRSEMNVSTLELGDSALYLCASSPGGDPNTGELFFGEGSRLTVL.